Included here is one TCR beta chain sequence, with context. Antigen specificity is unknown. An end of the junction does not agree with germline; a read error may underlie this. The CDR3 end is not reached by the read, which stops 3 residues before it; the germline J gene fills it in. Different DNA sequences within this sample yield the same CDR3. Dot-blot hybridization genotyped cervical HPV amplified with MY09/MY11 PCR. The data stem from a study of T cells in women clearing cervical HPV infection. At the level of the study: Cases: HPV16-related CIN3 or worse on histology, 2 invasive cancers. Study outcomes and limitations: Timing of associations relative to infection is unclear; T-cell subsets were not isolated.

Genomic DNA, averaging roughly 1,200 ng per sample, yielded TCR beta CDR3 via immunoSEQ. Data came from immunoSEQ multiplex PCR; TCRdb stores just in-frame clones and leaves some out. The listing contains tens of thousands of clones. This CDR3 comprises 15 residues. Germline V gene lookup returns CDR1 SNHLY and CDR2 FYNNEI. This chain connects TRBV2 to TRBJ1-3, with 8 positions matching TRBD1. The receptor was derived from a woman between 18 and 70 years old with a cervical HPV16 infection that either progressed to CIN3+ or cleared (not recorded which). Sequencing was done on a sample of blood buffy coat. The chain's CDR3 is CASRRDRTQVNTIYF. CDR3 DNA (partial): TGTGCCAGCAGGAGGGACAGGACGCAGGTGAACACA.